Below are 26 T cell receptor beta chains sequenced from a single sample in a study of blood T cells in healthy people across ages. A second roughly 7 to 12 cycle PCR used barcoded and J-beta primers. MiXCR was run by TCRdb on the 5' RACE reads, yielding one entry per CDR3 protein. Of approximately 900,000 distinct CDR3 sequences listed, roughly 43% are singletons. The sequenced sample consisted of blood. The source of these receptors is a man younger than 40 in good health.

This sequence joins TRBV7-2 and TRBJ1-1; D unclear. CDR1 is SGHTA and CDR2 is FQGNSA in the germline V gene. Trimming removed 6 bases at V and 0 bases at J, with 11 bases between. The length of the CDR3 is 14 residues. The CDR3 nucleotides are TGTGCCAGCAGTAAAGGCCTTTTGAACACTGAAGCTTTCTTT. Encoded protein: CASSKGLLNTEAFF.

This clonotype was seen a few times. The CDR3, as DNA: TGTGCCAGCAGCCCCACTAGCGGGGGGGACAATGAGCAGTTCTTC. This translates into CASSPTSGGDNEQFF. The chain uses TRBV7-2 and TRBJ2-1; TRBD2 matches 13 bases. Germline V gives CDR1 SGHTA, CDR2 FQGNSA. The J segment lost 5 bases and the V segment lost 5 bases, leaving 3 bases of the junction unmatched. This CDR3 spans 15 amino acids.

The chain has TRBV29-1 and TRBJ2-5, with D perhaps TRBD1 or TRBD2 (5 bases each). There are 13 residues in the CDR3. Germline values: CDR1 SQVTM, CDR2 ANQGSEA. Trimming shortened V by 7 bases and J by 11 bases, and 23 bases separated the two germline ends. In nucleotides, the CDR3 is TGCAGCGCCACCGGGGCATCCTACAATGAGCAGTACTTC. Translation: CSATGASYNEQYF. Using reference TRBV29-1 and TRBJ2-5 for the parts outside the CDR3, the full variable domain is SAVISQKPSRDICQRGTSLTIQCQVDSQVTMMFWYRQQPGQSLTLIATANQGSEATYESGFVIDKFPISRPNLTFSTLTVSNMSPEDSSIYLCSATGASYNEQYFGPGTRLLVL.

This clonotype was found a few times. This chain connects TRBV5-1 to TRBJ2-3, with no clear D. Trimming took 5 bases from V and 4 from J, leaving 8 bases between them. This CDR3 is 12 amino acids long. CDR1 and CDR2 (germline): SGHRS, YFSETQ. CDR3 nucleotides: TGCGCCAGCAGTTGGTCGGCAGATACGCAGTATTTT. Amino acids: CASSWSADTQYF.

This clonotype was recorded a few times. The V and J genes are TRBV6-6 and TRBJ1-2; 12 bases fit TRBD1. Germline V CDR1 and CDR2: MNHNY, SVGAGI (reference sequence). The CDR3 covers 15 residues. Trimming took 4 bases from V and 8 from J; bases not matched to a gene: 8. In DNA, the CDR3 is TGTGCCAGCAGTTCGCCCCGGGACAGGGGGCTAGGCTACACCTTC. It encodes CASSSPRDRGLGYTF.

Only a few counts were recorded for this clonotype. The rearrangement links TRBV6-6 to TRBJ2-6, with 8 nucleotides matching TRBD1. V lost 6 bases and J lost 1; bases outside the gene matches: 8. Germline values: CDR1 MNHNY, CDR2 SVGAGI (reference sequence). This CDR3 contains 17 residues. CDR3 sequence (DNA): TGTGCCAGCAGGAGGGACAGGCTACCTTCTGGGGCCAACGTCCTGACTTTC. Amino acids: CASRRDRLPSGANVLTF.

This clonotype has a handful of counts. The chain couples TRBV5-1 to TRBJ2-5; possible D gene TRBD2, 6 bases. The better agreement between TRBJ2-7 and the DNA end casts doubt on the J call. The CDR3 loop spans 16 amino acids. The germline V gene encodes CDR1 SGHRS and CDR2 YFSETQ. The CDR3 reads CASSLVSQAGRNEQYF. The CDR3 DNA sequence: TGCGCCAGCAGCTTGGTCTCCCAGGCAGGGAGGAACGAGCAGTACTTC.

In DNA, the CDR3 is TGTGCCAGCAGCGTTGGAGGGGGCACCACTGAAGCTTTCTTT. It codes for CASSVGGGTTEAFF. The chain couples TRBV9 to TRBJ1-1; 7 nucleotides agree with TRBD1. Germline V CDR1 and CDR2: SGDLS, YYNGEE. The V segment lost 2 bases and the J segment 4 bases; nucleotides outside the gene matches: 5. This CDR3 region has 14 residues. The variable domain in full, with the rest retrieved from reference TRBV9 and TRBJ1-1, is DSGVTQTPKHLITATGQRVTLRCSPRSGDLSVYWYQQSLDQGLQFLIQYYNGEERAKGNILERFSAQQFPDLHSELNLSSLELGDSALYFCASSVGGGTTEAFFGQGTRLTVV.

The chain employs TRBV11-1 and TRBJ2-7; 8 nucleotides match TRBD1. The CDR3 has 16 residues. From germline, CDR1 is SGHAT and CDR2 FQDESV (reference sequence). V shed 1 base, J shed 5 bases, and the junction held 10 bases outside the gene matches. The CDR3 spells CASSLGSVGQGDEQYF. CDR3 coding DNA: TGTGCCAGCAGCTTAGGCTCGGTCGGACAGGGCGACGAGCAGTACTTC.

V and J are TRBV4-2 and TRBJ1-2, with 8 positions matching TRBD1. The CDR3 contains 16 residues. V lost 0 bases, J lost 2 bases, and 5 bases stayed unmatched. Germline values: CDR1 LGHNA, CDR2 YNFKEQ. In DNA form, the CDR3 reads TGTGCCAGCAGCCAAGAGAGGACAGGGAGCAACTATGGCTACACCTTC. It specifies CASSQERTGSNYGYTF.

The CDR3: CASSPLGRIQGDGQETQYF. In DNA, the CDR3 is TGTGCCAGCTCACCTCTAGGGAGGATCCAGGGGGATGGCCAAGAGACCCAGTACTTC. The chain links TRBV18 to TRBJ2-4; D might be TRBD1 (7 bases). The J call is in doubt because the DNA end fits TRBJ2-5 better. The germline gives CDR1 KGHSH, CDR2 LQKENI. This CDR3 is 19 amino acids long.

This chain connects TRBV7-9 to TRBJ1-6; D is unclear. Germline CDR1 is SEHNR and CDR2 is FQNEAQ (reference sequence). This CDR3 is built from 14 residues. Trimming stripped 2 bases from V and 9 bases from J, with 11 bases between. The DNA of the CDR3 is TGTGCCAGCAGCTTAAGACTAATGAGTTCACCCCTCCACTTT. Translation gives CASSLRLMSSPLHF.

The J gene is TRBJ2-4, the V gene TRBV20-1; perhaps TRBD2 as D (6 bases). The J call may be wrong; the DNA end is better matched by TRBJ2-7. The CDR3 consists of 13 residues. Germline CDR1 and CDR2: DFQATT and SNEGSKA (reference sequence). The CDR3 DNA is TGCAGTGCAACGGGACTGACGGGCGACGAGCAGTACTTC. This translates into CSATGLTGDEQYF.

This sequence joins TRBV28 and TRBJ2-1, with 12 nucleotides matching TRBD2. Per the germline V gene, CDR1 is MDHEN and CDR2 is SYDVKM. V dropped 4 bases and J dropped 6; count of bases not matched to a gene: 7. CDR3 length: 16 residues. This chain's CDR3 is CASSWASGGAGNEQFF. CDR3 nucleotide sequence: TGTGCCAGCAGTTGGGCTAGCGGGGGGGCCGGCAATGAGCAGTTCTTC.

The chain employs TRBV7-9 and TRBJ2-7, with D unclear. The V gene's germline CDR1 is SEHNR and CDR2 FQNEAQ (reference sequence). The V and J ends lost 5 bases and 5 bases respectively, with 10 bases between them. The CDR3 loop spans 12 amino acids. The CDR3 protein is CASSTRQDEQYF. The CDR3 nucleotides read TGTGCCAGCAGCACACGGCAGGACGAGCAGTACTTC.

This clonotype has just a few counts. The chain links TRBV6-1 to TRBJ1-5; D is ambiguous. The CDR3 totals 15 residues. Germline V gene lookup returns CDR1 MNHNS and CDR2 SASEGT. The germline V and J ends were trimmed by 1 base and 1 base, with 8 bases remaining between them. The chain's CDR3 is CASSEGTWSNQPQHF. In nucleotides, the CDR3 is TGTGCCAGCAGTGAAGGGACTTGGAGCAATCAGCCCCAGCATTTT.

This chain connects TRBV12-3 or TRBV12-4 to TRBJ1-6, with TRBD1 as a possible D gene (5 bases). This CDR3 comprises 13 residues. Trimming took off 6 bases at V and 6 bases at J, with 9 bases between the two ends. The CDR3 region is CASSLTANSPLHF. CDR3 in DNA: TGTGCCAGCAGCCTGACAGCTAATTCACCCCTCCACTTT.

The V and J genes are TRBV11-2 and TRBJ2-1; D may correspond to TRBD1 or TRBD2 (5 bases each). The CDR3 spans 16 residues. Between the trimmed V and J ends, which lost 1 base and 4 bases, there was a span of 14 bases. Germline V gives CDR1 SGHAT, CDR2 FQNNGV. The CDR3 nucleotides are TGTGCCAGCAGCTTAGTGGGGGTGCCAATTTACAATGAGCAGTTCTTC. Amino acid sequence: CASSLVGVPIYNEQFF.

The chain uses TRBV10-3 and TRBJ2-5; 10 bases match TRBD1. Germline V gene data show CDR1 as ENHRY and CDR2 as SYGVKD. Losses at the gene ends were 2 bases for V and 11 bases for J; bases not matched to a gene: 11. This CDR3 comprises 15 residues. The CDR3 protein is CAISEGGQGTRGQYF. The CDR3 nucleotides are TGTGCCATCAGTGAGGGGGGACAGGGGACTCGGGGGCAGTACTTC.

This clonotype came up once. This rearrangement joins TRBV6-2 or TRBV6-3 to TRBJ1-1; D possibly corresponds to TRBD1 (6 bases). The CDR3 runs 15 residues. Germline V gives CDR1 MNHEY, CDR2 SVGEGT. Trimming pared 2 bases from V and 1 base from J, leaving 11 bases between. The CDR3 sequence is CASSYHRAGNTEAFF. The DNA for the CDR3 is TGTGCCAGCAGTTACCACAGGGCTGGGAACACTGAAGCTTTCTTT.

A single count supports this clonotype. A single base separates this from a much larger clone, so it may be a read error. This chain joins TRBV3-1 and TRBJ2-3; a possible D gene is TRBD1 (5 bases). Germline CDR1 and CDR2: LGHDT and YNNKEL (reference sequence). This CDR3 spans 13 amino acids. Deletions cut 4 bases from V and 5 bases from J, with 10 bases between. The CDR3 is CASSLKGIDTQYF. The CDR3 nucleotides read TGTGCCAGCAGCCTAAAGGGGATAGATACGCAGTATTTT.

The chain links TRBV18 to TRBJ2-5; the match to TRBD2 covers 7 bases. Germline V lookup: CDR1 KGHSH, CDR2 LQKENI. The CDR3 length is 15 residues. V lost 0 bases, J lost 11 bases, and 12 bases stayed unmatched. CDR3 region: CASSPPGGDYNEQYF. CDR3 coding DNA: TGTGCCAGCTCACCACCGGGGGGGGACTACAATGAGCAGTACTTC.

V gene TRBV6-1 combines with J gene TRBJ2-3; unclear D gene. CDR1 is MNHNS, CDR2 SASEGT, per germline. V was clipped by 6 bases and J by 0 bases, with 10 bases between them. This CDR3 is built from 14 residues. CDR3 bases: TGTGCCAGCAGGGTAAGGGAAAGCACAGATACGCAGTATTTT. This encodes CASRVRESTDTQYF.

In this sample, this clonotype turned up a few times. The chain combines TRBV18 with TRBJ2-6; maybe TRBD1 (5 bases). With 2 bases removed from V and 2 bases from J, the gap between germline ends came to 7 bases. The CDR3 runs 15 residues. Germline values: CDR1 KGHSH, CDR2 LQKENI. The CDR3 DNA sequence: TGTGCCAGCTCACCAGGGGCAACTGGGGCCAACGTCCTGACTTTC. Its protein is CASSPGATGANVLTF.

The chain has TRBV7-2 and TRBJ2-1, with 9 bases that match TRBD2. This CDR3 comprises 14 residues. Germline V gene lookup returns CDR1 SGHTA and CDR2 FQGNSA. V shed 5 bases, J shed 10 bases, and the junction held 9 bases outside the gene matches. Here the CDR3 DNA reads TGTGCCAGCAGCCGCCCGGGACTAGCTAGGGAGCAGTTCTTC. Encoded protein: CASSRPGLAREQFF.

The J gene is TRBJ1-2, the V gene TRBV4-2; D may be TRBD1 (5 bases). V lost 0 bases, J lost 8 bases, and 16 bases lay in between. The CDR3 runs to 15 residues. Germline values: CDR1 LGHNA, CDR2 YNFKEQ. As DNA, the CDR3 is TGTGCCAGCAGCCAAGATCGGGGGGGAATGGTCGGCTACACCTTC. Protein: CASSQDRGGMVGYTF.